This T cell receptor delta chain comes out of a study of Vδ1+ human thymocytes. Study outcomes and limitations: Approximately 19% of thymic delta-chain sequences were Vdelta2, with few Vdelta3, unlike blood Vdelta1+ controls. Unexpected Vdelta2 sequences could cause misinterpretation of bulk repertoire data. In the thymus, TRG and TRD repertoires looked highly polyclonal with Gaussian CDR3 lengths.

Extracted RNA was reverse transcribed into cDNA. CDR3 amplicons came from multiplex PCR with pooled V-gene forward and constant-region reverse primers. TCRdb re-called clones from the multiplex PCR reads via CATT. The data hold roughly 55,000 delta-chain clones, with 15% to 20% observed a single time. The sorted cells were CD3+ Vdelta1+ Vdelta2- thymocytes from alphabeta-depleted thymus. On this clone itself: Its antigen remains unknown.

V shed 2 bases and J 1 base; nucleotides not matched to a gene: 16. The CDR3 is 19 amino acids. Germline V gene lookup returns CDR1 TSWWSYY and CDR2 QGS. V is TRDV1 and J is TRDJ1; 7 nucleotides align to TRDD3. Material: Vdelta1+ gamma-delta thymocytes from the thymus. Subset meaning: FACS-sorted CD3+ TCRalphabeta- TCRVdelta1+ TCRVdelta2- thymocytes. The clonotype originates from a boy younger than two who had congenital heart surgery. This CDR3 is CALGESGRSPGGCTDKLIF. Here the CDR3 DNA reads TGTGCTCTTGGGGAAAGCGGCCGATCCCCTGGGGGTTGCACCGATAAACTCATCTTT.